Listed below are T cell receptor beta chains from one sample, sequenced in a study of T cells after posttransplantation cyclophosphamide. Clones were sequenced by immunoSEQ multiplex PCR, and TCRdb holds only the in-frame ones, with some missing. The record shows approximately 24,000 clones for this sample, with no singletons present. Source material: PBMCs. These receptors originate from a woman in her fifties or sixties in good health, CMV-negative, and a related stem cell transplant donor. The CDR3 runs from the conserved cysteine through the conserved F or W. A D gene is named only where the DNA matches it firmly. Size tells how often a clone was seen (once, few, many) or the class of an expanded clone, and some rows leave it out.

CDR3: CASSLDSGQETQYF; DNA: TGTGCCAGCAGTTTGGACAGTGGGCAAGAGACCCAGTACTTC; D: -; J: TRBJ2-5; size: many; V: TRBV6-5
CDR3: CSVKGAQGTGELFF; DNA: TGCAGCGTTAAGGGGGCGCAGGGCACCGGGGAGCTGTTTTTT; D: TRBD1; J: TRBJ2-2; size: few; V: TRBV29-1
CDR3: CSETTDGYTQYF; DNA: TGCAGCGAGACCACCGACGGGTATACGCAGTATTTT; D: -; J: TRBJ2-3; size: -; V: TRBV29-1
CDR3: CASRPGQVSTGELFF; DNA: TGTGCCAGCAGGCCCGGACAGGTTTCCACCGGGGAGCTGTTTTTT; D: TRBD1; J: TRBJ2-2; size: many; V: TRBV2
CDR3: CASSLQGGDSPLHF; DNA: TGCGCCAGCAGCTTACAGGGGGGAGATTCACCCCTCCACTTT; D: TRBD1; J: TRBJ1-6; size: -; V: TRBV5-1
CDR3: CASSLGQGNTGELFF; DNA: TGTGCCAGCAGCTTGGGACAGGGGAACACCGGGGAGCTGTTTTTT; D: TRBD1; J: TRBJ2-2; size: many; V: TRBV7-9
CDR3: CASSIEGDNTEAFF; DNA: TGTGCCAGTAGTATAGAAGGGGATAACACTGAAGCTTTCTTT; D: -; J: TRBJ1-1; size: many; V: TRBV19
CDR3: CASRTGQGDNSPLHF; DNA: TGTGCCAGCAGAACGGGACAGGGTGATAATTCACCCCTCCACTTT; D: TRBD1; J: TRBJ1-6; size: many; V: TRBV6-5
CDR3: CASSLRGRWSEQYF; DNA: TGCGCCAGCAGTCTCAGGGGGCGATGGTCAGAGCAGTACTTC; D: TRBD1; J: TRBJ2-7; size: many; V: TRBV5-1
CDR3: CASRLTGRKDTEAFF; DNA: TGTGCCAGTAGGCTGACAGGGCGGAAAGACACTGAAGCTTTCTTT; D: TRBD1; J: TRBJ1-1; size: many; V: TRBV19
CDR3: CASSEALQGTGELFF; DNA: TGTGCCAGCAGTGAAGCGCTTCAGGGGACCGGGGAGCTGTTTTTT; D: -; J: TRBJ2-2; size: many; V: TRBV2
CDR3: CASSGFGSQNEQFF; DNA: TGTGCCAGCAGTGGGTTCGGGAGTCAGAATGAGCAGTTCTTC; D: -; J: TRBJ2-1; size: many; V: TRBV2
CDR3: CASSVSGSVRETQYF; DNA: TGTGCCAGCAGCGTATCGGGTTCGGTGAGGGAGACCCAGTACTTC; D: -; J: TRBJ2-5; size: few; V: TRBV9
CDR3: CATSFLSTDTQYF; DNA: TGTGCCACCAGCTTCTTGTCCACAGATACGCAGTATTTT; D: -; J: TRBJ2-3; size: many; V: TRBV15
CDR3: CSVARWNEQFF; DNA: TGCAGCGTCGCCCGGTGGAATGAGCAGTTCTTC; D: -; J: TRBJ2-1; size: -; V: TRBV29-1
CDR3: CASRYRGGGHNEQFF; DNA: TGTGCCAGCAGGTACAGGGGAGGAGGGCACAATGAGCAGTTCTTC; D: -; J: TRBJ2-1; size: many; V: TRBV6-5
CDR3: CSGKGGRSTDTQYF; DNA: TGCAGCGGGAAAGGGGGAAGGAGCACAGATACGCAGTATTTT; D: -; J: TRBJ2-3; size: -; V: TRBV29-1
CDR3: CASSPGGVYTDTQYF; DNA: TGTGCTAGCAGCCCCGGGGGGGTCTACACAGATACGCAGTATTTT; D: TRBD2; J: TRBJ2-3; size: few; V: TRBV7-7
CDR3: CASSLVGGSITEKLFF; DNA: TGTGCCAGCAGCTTAGTGGGGGGTAGCATTACGGAAAAACTGTTTTTT; D: -; J: TRBJ1-4; size: many; V: TRBV7-9
CDR3: CASSPSPGVAYEQYF; DNA: TGTGCCAGCAGCCCCAGCCCAGGGGTTGCCTACGAGCAGTACTTC; D: -; J: TRBJ2-7; size: few; V: TRBV13
CDR3: CASSLGGGRSYEQYF; DNA: TGCGCCAGCAGCTTGGGGGGAGGTCGCTCCTACGAGCAGTACTTC; D: -; J: TRBJ2-7; size: -; V: TRBV5-1
CDR3: CASRPGGDYRETQYF; DNA: TGTGCCAGCAGACCTGGCGGGGACTACAGAGAGACCCAGTACTTC; D: TRBD2; J: TRBJ2-5; size: many; V: TRBV11-1
CDR3: CASSPLVGGETQYF; DNA: TGTGCCAGCTCACCACTGGTCGGGGGAGAGACCCAGTACTTC; D: -; J: TRBJ2-5; size: -; V: TRBV18
CDR3: CASSSLAGVIEQFF; DNA: TGTGCCAGCAGTTCACTAGCGGGAGTCATAGAGCAGTTCTTC; D: TRBD2; J: TRBJ2-1; size: few; V: TRBV6-6
CDR3: CASSEAPGFWYGYTF; DNA: TGTGCCAGCAGTGAAGCGCCAGGGTTCTGGTATGGCTACACCTTC; D: -; J: TRBJ1-2; size: many; V: TRBV6-1
CDR3: CASSQEVLAGALYF; DNA: TGCGCCAGCAGCCAAGAAGTACTAGCGGGAGCTTTGTACTTC; D: TRBD2; J: TRBJ2-7; size: many; V: TRBV4-3
CDR3: CASSTTLGAGGQFF; DNA: TGTGCCAGTAGTACCACCCTGGGGGCGGGGGGGCAGTTCTTC; D: TRBD2; J: TRBJ2-1; size: many; V: TRBV19
CDR3: CASSERGRYNEQFF; DNA: TGTGCCAGCAGTGAGCGGGGGCGATACAATGAGCAGTTCTTC; D: -; J: TRBJ2-1; size: few; V: TRBV2
CDR3: CASMRVLMNTEAFF; DNA: TGTGCCAGTATGCGGGTCCTGATGAACACTGAAGCTTTCTTT; D: -; J: TRBJ1-1; size: many; V: TRBV19
CDR3: CASSELTSGGSGANVLTF; DNA: TGTGCCAGCAGTGAGCTCACTAGCGGGGGATCTGGGGCCAACGTCCTGACTTTC; D: TRBD2; J: TRBJ2-6; size: many; V: TRBV6-1
CDR3: CASSVRGAGDIQYF; DNA: TGCGCCAGCAGCGTCCGAGGGGCGGGGGACATTCAGTACTTC; D: TRBD2; J: TRBJ2-4; size: few; V: TRBV5-1
CDR3: CASSWTGNSNQPQHF; DNA: TGTGCCAGCAGTTGGACAGGGAATAGCAATCAGCCCCAGCATTTT; D: TRBD1; J: TRBJ1-5; size: many; V: TRBV28
CDR3: CASSNPNSERNTIYF; DNA: TGTGCCAGCAGCAACCCGAACTCCGAGAGAAACACCATATATTTT; D: -; J: TRBJ1-3; size: many; V: TRBV11-3
CDR3: CASSDSASGADTQYF; DNA: TGTGCCAGCAGTGACTCCGCTAGCGGCGCAGATACGCAGTATTTT; D: TRBD2; J: TRBJ2-3; size: many; V: TRBV6-4
CDR3: CASSETSLTDYEQYF; DNA: TGTGCCAGCAGTGAGACTAGCCTTACTGATTACGAGCAGTACTTC; D: TRBD2; J: TRBJ2-7; size: many; V: TRBV6-1
CDR3: CASSEYDRGFGQPQHF; DNA: TGTGCCAGCAGTGAATACGACAGGGGATTTGGACAGCCCCAGCATTTT; D: TRBD1; J: TRBJ1-5; size: many; V: TRBV6-1
CDR3: CASSQSASGSYEQYF; DNA: TGCGCCAGCAGCCAATCTGCTAGCGGGAGCTACGAGCAGTACTTC; D: TRBD2; J: TRBJ2-7; size: many; V: TRBV4-1
CDR3: CASSVGEFNTEAFF; DNA: TGTGCCAGCAGTGTAGGGGAATTCAACACTGAAGCTTTCTTT; D: -; J: TRBJ1-1; size: many; V: TRBV2
CDR3: CATSYMYEEAFF; DNA: TGTGCCACCAGTTATATGTACGAGGAAGCTTTCTTT; D: -; J: TRBJ1-1; size: many; V: TRBV6-6
CDR3: CASSWTSGLNYNEQFF; DNA: TGTGCCAGCAGTTGGACTAGCGGGCTAAACTACAATGAGCAGTTCTTC; D: TRBD2; J: TRBJ2-1; size: many; V: TRBV2
CDR3: CASSLGNRDGSPLHF; DNA: TGTGCCAGCAGCTTAGGCAACAGGGATGGTTCACCCCTCCACTTT; D: -; J: TRBJ1-6; size: many; V: TRBV7-2
CDR3: CASSLGLAGADTQYF; DNA: TGTGCCAGCAGCCTGGGACTAGCGGGAGCAGATACGCAGTATTTT; D: TRBD2; J: TRBJ2-3; size: many; V: TRBV5-6
CDR3: CASSLGTSYEQYF; DNA: TGTGCCAGCAGCTTGGGCACTTCCTACGAGCAGTACTTC; D: -; J: TRBJ2-7; size: -; V: TRBV13
CDR3: CASSPGQGALHEQFF; DNA: TGTGCCAGCAGCCCCGGACAGGGGGCGTTGCATGAGCAGTTCTTC; D: TRBD1; J: TRBJ2-1; size: many; V: TRBV7-2
CDR3: CASSLRGANTEAFF; DNA: TGTGCCAGCAGCCTCCGGGGGGCGAACACTGAAGCTTTCTTT; D: -; J: TRBJ1-1; size: many; V: TRBV11-1
CDR3: CASSSLRPGKNIQYF; DNA: TGTGCCAGCAGCTCCTTGCGTCCCGGCAAAAACATTCAGTACTTC; D: -; J: TRBJ2-4; size: many; V: TRBV11-2